These 24 T cell receptor beta chains share one sample of origin, sequenced in a study of shared clonotypes between healthy human individuals. Assay: immunoSEQ multiplex PCR; the TCRdb copy retains only in-frame clones and omits some. This repertoire shows 400,000 to 500,000 clones, around 79% found once; its top ten account for 10% to 15%. Material: PBMCs. Source of these receptors: a woman aged 40 to 50 in good health. Some clones in this sample may be carry-over from other donors' samples.

The V call is TRBV5-1, the J call TRBJ2-2; TRBD2 matches at 7 bases. Per germline, CDR1 SGHRS and CDR2 YFSETQ. This CDR3 has 16 residues. J lost 1 base, V lost 6 bases, and 9 bases had no gene match. This chain's CDR3 is CASTFAASGNTGELFF. The CDR3 DNA sequence: TGCGCCAGCACCTTTGCGGCTAGCGGGAACACCGGGGAGCTGTTTTTT.

CDR3 nucleotide sequence: TGCGCCAGCAGCTCCACAGGGTTGGACTCCGCCGCGAAACTGTTTTTT. Its translation is CASSSTGLDSAAKLFF. This sequence joins TRBV5-1 and TRBJ1-4, with D possibly matching TRBD1 (6 bases). The V and J ends lost 3 bases and 11 bases respectively, with 23 bases between them. In germline, CDR1 is SGHRS, CDR2 YFSETQ. This CDR3 comprises 16 residues.

The V gene is TRBV10-3, the J gene TRBJ1-3; D is undetermined. The germline CDR1 and CDR2 sequences are ENHRY and SYGVKD. CDR3 length: 15 amino acids. The V gene lost 6 bases and the J gene lost 2 bases, with 14 bases spanning the gap. The chain's CDR3 is CAIRGGLSPGNTIYF. As DNA, the CDR3 is TGTGCCATCAGGGGTGGGTTAAGTCCTGGAAACACCATATATTTT.

This clone appeared a single time. V gene TRBV5-5 combines with J gene TRBJ2-5; no clear D. CDR3 length equals 12 residues. Between the trimmed V and J ends, which lost 5 bases and 4 bases, there was a span of 9 bases. Germline-derived CDR1 and CDR2 are SGHKS and YYEKEE (reference sequence). Written as DNA, the CDR3 is TGTGCCAGCAGAGCGTGGGGAGAGACCCAGTACTTC. Translation: CASRAWGETQYF. Complete variable domain (other parts from reference TRBV5-5 and TRBJ2-5): DAGVTQSPTHLIKTRGQQVTLRCSPISGHKSVSWYQQVLGQGPQFIFQYYEKEERGRGNFPDRFSARQFPNYSSELNVNALLLGDSALYLCASRAWGETQYFGPGTRLLVL.

This chain links TRBV19 with TRBJ2-3; D assignment may be TRBD1 or TRBD2 (5 bases each). V was shortened by 3 bases and J by 14 bases, with 15 bases between the two germline ends. The length of the CDR3 is 12 residues. Germline V gene lookup returns CDR1 LNHDA and CDR2 SQIVND (reference sequence). Here the CDR3 DNA reads TGTGCCAGTAGTATTGGTGTGGGGGTCTGGTATTTT. Protein sequence: CASSIGVGVWYF.

The chain carries TRBV7-9 and TRBJ2-3, with 8 bases identical to TRBD2. Trimming at V came to 3 bases and at J to 6 bases, leaving 5 bases not matched to a gene. This CDR3 has 14 amino acids. Germline V CDR1 and CDR2: SEHNR, FQNEAQ (reference sequence). CDR3 sequence (DNA): TGTGCCAGCAGCTTCAGCGGGAGACCCGATACGCAGTATTTT. Its translation: CASSFSGRPDTQYF. The full variable domain, with the rest looked up from reference TRBV7-9 and TRBJ2-3, is DTGVSQNPRHKITKRGQNVTFRCDPISEHNRLYWYRQTLGQGPEFLTYFQNEAQLEKSRLLSDRFSAERPKGSFSTLEIQRTEQGDSAMYLCASSFSGRPDTQYFGPGTRLTVL.

The chain couples TRBV30 to TRBJ2-3, with D possibly matching TRBD2 (5 bases). CDR3 length equals 13 residues. Germline-derived CDR1 and CDR2 are GTSNPN and SVGIG (reference sequence). Trimming took 1 base from V and 2 from J, leaving 7 bases between them. CDR3 residues: CAWSAAATDTQYF. DNA for the CDR3: TGTGCCTGGAGTGCAGCGGCCACAGATACGCAGTATTTT.

This chain uses TRBV6-4 with TRBJ1-5, with TRBD1 identical over 8 bases. The J segment lost 6 bases and the V segment lost 5 bases, leaving 6 bases of the junction unmatched. CDR1 is MRHNA and CDR2 is SNTAGT in the germline V gene. The CDR3 runs to 14 residues. CDR3 sequence reads: CASSIQGVAQPQHF. CDR3 coding DNA: TGTGCCAGCAGTATACAGGGGGTGGCTCAGCCCCAGCATTTT.

This clone showed up just a few times. The chain has TRBV14 and TRBJ2-3; unclear D gene. The CDR3 is 13 residues long. Germline assignment: CDR1 SGHDN and CDR2 FVKESK. V lost 4 bases to trimming and J lost 0 bases, with 5 bases between them. The CDR3 nucleotides are TGTGCCAGCAGCCGGCCAAGCACAGATACGCAGTATTTT. Encoded protein: CASSRPSTDTQYF. The full variable domain, with the rest looked up from reference TRBV14 and TRBJ2-3, is EAGVTQFPSHSVIEKGQTVTLRCDPISGHDNLYWYRRVMGKEIKFLLHFVKESKQDESGMPNNRFLAERTGGTYSTLKVQPAELEDSGVYFCASSRPSTDTQYFGPGTRLTVL.

The rearrangement uses TRBV6-4 and TRBJ1-1, with 8 bases identical to TRBD1. There are 13 residues in the CDR3. Germline V CDR1 and CDR2: MRHNA, SNTAGT. Unmatched junction bases numbered 2, after V lost 3 bases and J lost 5 bases. CDR3 residues: CASSEQGETEAFF. The CDR3 DNA reads as TGTGCCAGCAGTGAACAGGGGGAAACTGAAGCTTTCTTT.

V gene TRBV7-6 combines with J gene TRBJ2-7, with no clear D. The CDR3 consists of 13 residues. Germline V gives CDR1 SGHVS, CDR2 FNYEAQ. Trimming removed 3 bases at V and 0 bases at J, with 6 bases between. The CDR3 DNA is TGTGCCAGCAGCTTTCGGCCCTCCTACGAGCAGTACTTC. Translation gives CASSFRPSYEQYF.

The chain links TRBV11-2 to TRBJ2-1, with TRBD2 identical over 10 bases. This CDR3 spans 15 amino acids. CDR1 SGHAT and CDR2 FQNNGV come from the germline V gene. After removal of 6 bases from V and 1 base from J, the junction contained 3 bases not matched to a gene. The CDR3: CASRPSGRSYNEQFF. CDR3 bases: TGTGCCAGCAGACCTAGCGGGAGATCCTACAATGAGCAGTTCTTC.

As regards this clone: This may arise from a read error, as a much more abundant clone is one base away. The CDR3 coding sequence is TGTGCCAGCAGCCCGGTTGTTCTGAGGGATGGCTGCACCTTC. Amino acid sequence: CASSPVVLRDGCTF. V and J are TRBV7-2 and TRBJ1-2, with D unclear. CDR1 is SGHTA, CDR2 FQGNSA, per germline. The CDR3 contains 14 residues.

This clone has more than one count but fewer than ten. This rearrangement joins TRBV6-1 to TRBJ2-1; D is unresolved. Germline values: CDR1 MNHNS, CDR2 SASEGT. The CDR3 is 12 residues long. Trimming took off 3 bases at V and 12 bases at J, with 12 bases between the two ends. CDR3 amino acids: CASSDRPGPQFF. CDR3 nucleotides: TGTGCCAGCAGTGATCGCCCCGGCCCGCAGTTCTTC.

The sample holds one count of this clone. The V and J genes are TRBV6-5 and TRBJ2-2, with 11 bases that match TRBD2. The germline V gene has CDR1 MNHEY and CDR2 SVGAGI. V shed 10 bases and J 4 bases; nucleotides not matched to a gene: 8. The CDR3 is made up of 15 amino acids. The DNA of the CDR3 is TGTGCCACCCTTCGGGGACTAGCGGCCACCGGGGAGCTGTTTTTT. Its translation: CATLRGLAATGELFF.

V and J are TRBV5-1 and TRBJ2-2; D is unclear. Germline lookup yields CDR1 SGHRS and CDR2 YFSETQ. The V gene lost 1 base and the J gene lost 5 bases, with 9 bases spanning the gap. CDR3 length: 14 residues. CDR3: CASSLTGQTGELFF. The CDR3 bases are TGCGCCAGCAGCTTGACTGGGCAGACCGGGGAGCTGTTTTTT. The complete variable domain, with remaining parts taken from reference TRBV5-1 and TRBJ2-2, reads KAGVTQTPRYLIKTRGQQVTLSCSPISGHRSVSWYQQTPGQGLQFLFEYFSETQRNKGNFPGRFSGRQFSNSRSEMNVSTLELGDSALYLCASSLTGQTGELFFGEGSRLTVL.

The chain combines TRBV19 with TRBJ2-3; 8 bases agree with TRBD1. This CDR3 is built from 13 residues. The germline V gene has CDR1 LNHDA and CDR2 SQIVND (reference sequence). V gave up 10 bases and J gave up 6 bases; unmatched junction bases: 9. The CDR3 spells CATGQGASDTQYF. The CDR3 coding sequence is TGTGCCACTGGACAGGGAGCATCCGATACGCAGTATTTT. The whole variable domain, remainder taken from reference TRBV19 and TRBJ2-3, is DGGITQSPKYLFRKEGQNVTLSCEQNLNHDAMYWYRQDPGQGLRLIYYSQIVNDFQKGDIAEGYSVSREKKESFPLTVTSAQKNPTAFYLCATGQGASDTQYFGPGTRLTVL.

J is TRBJ2-3 and V is TRBV5-5, with D tentatively TRBD1 (5 bases). The CDR3 runs 14 residues. V lost 0 bases to trimming and J lost 2 bases, with 7 bases between them. The germline gives CDR1 SGHKS, CDR2 YYEKEE (reference sequence). This chain's CDR3 is CASSLDRFTDTQYF. The CDR3 DNA reads TGTGCCAGCAGCTTGGACAGGTTCACAGATACGCAGTATTTT. Filled out from reference TRBV5-5 and TRBJ2-3, the complete variable domain reads DAGVTQSPTHLIKTRGQQVTLRCSPISGHKSVSWYQQVLGQGPQFIFQYYEKEERGRGNFPDRFSARQFPNYSSELNVNALLLGDSALYLCASSLDRFTDTQYFGPGTRLTVL.

This clone turned up a few times. The chain couples TRBV18 to TRBJ2-3; 8 bases match TRBD1. The CDR3 runs to 16 residues. Germline CDR1 and CDR2: KGHSH and LQKENI. Trimming removed 3 bases from V and 4 bases from J; junction bases left unmatched: 9. The CDR3 region is CASSPAGGTPADTQYF. The DNA of the CDR3 is TGTGCCAGCTCACCCGCAGGGGGCACCCCAGCAGATACGCAGTATTTT. Full variable domain (rest looked up from reference TRBV18 and TRBJ2-3): NAGVMQNPRHLVRRRGQEARLRCSPMKGHSHVYWYRQLPEEGLKFMVYLQKENIIDESGMPKERFSAEFPKEGPSILRIQQVVRGDSAAYFCASSPAGGTPADTQYFGPGTRLTVL.

Only one count was recorded for this clone. The J gene is TRBJ1-6, the V gene TRBV28; 7 bases map to TRBD1. Germline-derived CDR1 and CDR2 are MDHEN and SYDVKM. The V segment lost 6 bases and the J segment 14 bases; nucleotides outside the gene matches: 7. The CDR3 is 12 amino acids. CDR3 sequence reads: CASSSGTESLHF. CDR3 DNA sequence: TGTGCCAGCAGCTCAGGGACAGAGTCCCTCCACTTT.

The chain recombines TRBV19 with TRBJ1-5, with D perhaps matching TRBD1 (5 bases). The germline V gene has CDR1 LNHDA and CDR2 SQIVND (reference sequence). The V gene lost 6 bases and the J gene lost 2 bases, with 11 bases spanning the gap. CDR3 length: 14 residues. The CDR3 sequence: CASRRGAGNQPQHF. The CDR3 nucleotides read TGTGCCAGTAGAAGAGGGGCTGGCAATCAGCCCCAGCATTTT. Combining the CDR3 with reference TRBV19 and TRBJ1-5 gives the whole variable domain DGGITQSPKYLFRKEGQNVTLSCEQNLNHDAMYWYRQDPGQGLRLIYYSQIVNDFQKGDIAEGYSVSREKKESFPLTVTSAQKNPTAFYLCASRRGAGNQPQHFGDGTRLSIL.

The chain employs TRBV5-1 and TRBJ2-7; D is ambiguous. The CDR3 runs 14 residues. V lost 4 bases to trimming and J lost 2 bases, with 13 bases between them. CDR1 is SGHRS and CDR2 is YFSETQ in the germline V gene. CDR3 in amino acids: CASSRTQWAYEQYF. CDR3 nucleotides: TGCGCCAGCAGCCGGACCCAGTGGGCCTACGAGCAGTACTTC.

The V gene is TRBV9, the J gene TRBJ2-2, with a tentative D call TRBD1 (5 bases). In germline, CDR1 is SGDLS, CDR2 YYNGEE. The CDR3 loop spans 13 amino acids. Trimming pared 2 bases from V and 5 bases from J, leaving 7 bases between. CDR3 protein: CASSVYRTGELFF. The CDR3 region has the DNA TGTGCCAGCAGCGTGTACAGGACCGGGGAGCTGTTTTTT.

This clone was counted once. The chain carries TRBV11-2 and TRBJ2-1, with D unclear. V lost 1 base and J lost 2, with 6 bases in between. CDR3 length: 14 amino acids. Germline V gives CDR1 SGHAT, CDR2 FQNNGV. Here the CDR3 DNA reads TGTGCCAGCAGCTTAGGCCTAGCCTACAATGAGCAGTTCTTC. This sequence encodes CASSLGLAYNEQFF.